The present entry profiles one T cell receptor beta chain with its context. This sample was included in a study of blood T cell repertoires in COVID-19. Background on the study: Acute-phase and convalescent COVID-19 samples originated in the United States, Italy and Spain.

As processed by the authors: Estimation of nucleated cell counts was performed using reference gene primer amplification. Sequencing was performed with immunoSEQ multiplex PCR; in TCRdb, only in-frame clones are kept and a portion is missing. Clonal size and the V and J genes are those of that table, whereas D and trimming came from the DNA. The sample holds approximately 330,000 clones, over 85% seen once. The age range of participants was 18 to 89 years, with residence in 20 to 25 US areas. Clinical history reported by participants formed the basis on which cohorts were assigned. The V end was cut by 7 bases, the J end by 5 bases, with 15 bases between. In germline, CDR1 is SQVTM, CDR2 ANQGSEA. This CDR3 comprises 12 residues.

The clonotype originates from a woman in her thirties who had recovered from COVID-19. Sequenced input: PBMCs or T cells enriched from blood (not recorded which). The rearrangement uses TRBV29-1 and TRBJ2-7; TRBD2 might be the D (5 bases). In nucleotides, the CDR3 is TGCAGCGCAGCCTGGGAGTGGGACGAGCAGTACTTC. This translates into CSAAWEWDEQYF.